This section outlines one TCR beta chain sequence together with its context. Its antigen is not yet known. One end of the junction fails to match germline, which may point to a read error. Genomic DNA was isolated from the sorted cells so that the TCRbeta CDR3 region could be sequenced. TCRbeta CDR3 regions were sequenced using the immunoSEQ Assay. TCRdb carries this immuneACCESS record with in-frame sequences only. Its versions omit some clonotypes, under half of them owing to an unresolved V gene in the studies checked, with the rest unexplained. In all, the sample holds about 34,000 clones, and around 84% of those were seen once. The leading ten clones occupy 2.5% to 3% of the sample. The data were taken from a study of OX40 agonist ivuxolimab in advanced cancers. Concerning the study at large: Ivuxolimab was an agonistic, fully human IgG2 monoclonal antibody directed against OX40 (CD134), a costimulatory receptor. Intravenous ivuxolimab was administered to patients every 2 weeks at six dose levels: 0.01, 0.1, 0.3, 1.5, 3 and 10 mg/kg. Of the roughly 51 patients in dose escalation, about 19 had hepatocellular carcinoma, approximately 15 had melanoma, 9 had renal cell carcinoma and 9 had head and neck cancer. The dose-escalation cohort was over 70% male with a mean age of about 54 years, ranging from 23 to 79. Prior anti-PD-1, anti-PD-L1 or anti-CTLA-4 therapy was permitted, and 40% of dose-escalation patients had received checkpoint inhibitors. Three dose-escalation patients achieved partial responses, one with hepatocellular carcinoma and two with cutaneous melanoma. The purpose of peripheral TCRbeta sequencing was to test whether ivuxolimab changed TCR sequence diversity and led to clonal T-cell expansion. The paper covers the monotherapy dose-escalation part of the phase I ivuxolimab trial, which included N = 52 patients.

The trial excluded patients who had a history of autoimmune disease or were on systemic immunosuppression. Peripheral blood for TCR sequencing was collected from all dose cohorts at baseline, on cycle 4 day 1, and on cycle 7 day 1. The samples were taken from a phase I, first-in-human, multicenter, open-label dose-escalation trial of ivuxolimab. Adults with locally advanced or metastatic head and neck squamous cell, hepatocellular, melanoma or renal cell carcinoma were enrolled in the trial. Before TCR sequencing, CD4+ and CD8+ T cells were separately sorted from peripheral blood. Overall study results and their limits: The antigen specificity of the clonally expanded peripheral T cells was not determined. Low levels of normalized T-cell clonal expansion were also seen in some nonresponding patients. After ivuxolimab, CD8+ T cells had more expanded clones than CD4+ T cells on average. In the 0.1-3.0 mg/kg groups, partial responders had among the lowest normalized peripheral clonal expansion, particularly in CD8+ T cells. At doses of 0.1 to 3.0 mg/kg, clonal expansion of both CD4+ and CD8+ T cells in blood was seen between baseline and week 6.

The specimen was CD4+ or CD8+ T cells sorted from blood, collected in a trial of the OX40 agonist ivuxolimab. This sequence originates from an adult with an advanced solid tumor such as melanoma, head and neck, liver or kidney cancer.

The CDR3 has the sequence CASSLAPWTSGSRRNTGELFF. The DNA sequence is given as TGTGCTAGCAGCTTAGCGCCGTGGACTAGCGGAAGTAGGCGGAACACCGGGGAGCTGTTTTTT. The chain is assembled from TRBV7-7 and TRBJ2-2, with 10 bases aligning to TRBD2. Reading from cysteine to phenylalanine, the CDR3 counts 21 amino acids. The retained sequence is limited to the CDR3, 63 bases, with the frame set at the first base. CDR1 and CDR2 are drawn from the germline V gene (reference sequence): SSHAT, FNYEAQ.